This record concerns one T cell receptor (beta chain) sequence. Its binding antigen is unknown. Base qualities are not at hand, and no much larger clone is one base apart. The data belong to a study of blood T cell repertoires in COVID-19 (dated by TCRdb to about 2020). Regarding the study in general: Samples covering the acute and convalescent phases of COVID-19 were provided by collaborators in the United States, Italy and Spain. The prospective study material was composed of cDNA or gDNA derived from T cells, B-cell-depleted T cells, or PBMCs. Deeply sampled blood TCRbeta repertoires from subjects exposed to, actively infected with, or recovered from COVID-19 were included in the dataset. The repertoires were released in a freely available public database meant as a resource for research on the immune response to SARS-CoV-2. The samples were drawn from the first 160 participants of the ongoing ImmuneRACE study and from about 1,200 subjects provided by 6 global collaborators. Nearly every sample came with metadata listing a de-identified subject ID, COVID-19 status, age in years and sex. Where HLA class I and class II types were available, the types were taken from metadata supplied by the sample provider, not from assay-based typing.

The immunoSEQ Assay, a bias-controlled multiplex PCR, was used to amplify TCRbeta CDR3 regions from genomic DNA. As for the original processing: Nucleated cell counts per sample were estimated from amplification of reference gene primers within the assay. To quantify the absolute abundance of each unique TCRbeta CDR3 rearrangement, sequence reads were collapsed and filtered. For each sample, productive Simpson clonality was calculated as the square root of Simpson's diversity index over productive rearrangements. TCRdb re-hosts the immuneACCESS table, in-frame sequences only. Its copies lack some clones; in the studies checked, an unresolved V gene accounts for under half of them, and the cause for the rest is not known. V and J calls and clone size are copied from that table; D and trimming were computed from the DNA. This sample is represented by about 150,000 clones; approximately 81% of them were singletons. The ten largest clones represent about 2.8% of the sample.

The collaborating institutions used their own protocols to collect whole blood in K2EDTA tubes. For TCRbeta analysis, collaborators shipped samples in one of three forms: frozen whole blood, isolated PBMCs, or DNA extracted from either of those sample types. Summary of the overall study and its limitations: The quantity of clinical and demographic metadata differed by source and by participant and was supplied without curation.

CDR1 and CDR2, looked up from the germline V gene, are SGHVS and FNYEAQ. V loses 0 bases of germline sequence and J loses 6 bases, and the interval between the two ends is 20 bases. The CDR3 numbers 17 residues from cysteine through phenylalanine. Only the CDR3 region is kept as DNA, spanning 51 bases read in frame from base 1. The origin of this receptor is a human donor with acute or convalescent COVID-19. The donor label of this sample is uncertain. The sample consisted of peripheral blood. In this chain, TRBV7-6 is recombined with TRBJ1-2, with the D segment identity uncertain. The CDR3 has the sequence CASSLAASRGKGNGYTF. The base sequence is TGTGCCAGCAGCTTAGCGGCGTCAAGAGGGAAGGGTAATGGCTACACCTTC.